This is a list of T cell receptor beta chains from one sample in a study of blood T cell repertoires in COVID-19. The table came from immunoSEQ multiplex PCR; TCRdb's copy has only in-frame clones and leaves some out. The table lists roughly 160,000 clones, under 90% of them singletons. The sequenced sample consisted of PBMCs or T cells enriched from blood (not recorded which). Receptors originate from a woman between 55 and 75 years old who had recovered from COVID-19. The conserved cysteine and the conserved F or W are not part of the CDR3 here. Each record gives: clone size, D gene, V gene, J gene, CDR3 length, CDR3 protein. D genes are given only for firm matches. Clone size is not always given. Where it is, it says once, few, many or a class for expanded clones.

once	TRBD1	TRBV5-1	TRBJ2-3	12	ATSRQGLADTQY
NA	NA	TRBV19	TRBJ2-7	11	ASSPNPGGEQY
NA	TRBD1	TRBV5-1	TRBJ2-2	14	ASSLVGQGETGELF
NA	TRBD2	TRBV5-1	TRBJ2-1	16	ASSFLTPGLVIVNEQF
NA	NA	TRBV9	TRBJ1-6	11	ASSVHYNSPLH
NA	TRBD1	TRBV27	TRBJ2-7	13	ASSNSGDRGYEQY
NA	NA	TRBV5-8	TRBJ2-5	15	ASSFLGGAPFQETQY
NA	TRBD2	TRBV6-5	TRBJ2-5	13	ASSFFGGALETQY
NA	TRBD2	TRBV20-1	TRBJ2-7	13	SASTASGGAGEQY
NA	TRBD1	TRBV4-2	TRBJ1-1	15	ASSQVFEGTGLARAF
once	NA	TRBV4-1	TRBJ1-1	14	ASSQERLGVNTEAF
NA	NA	TRBV20-1	TRBJ1-2	12	SASDRGRNYGYT
NA	NA	TRBV21-1	TRBJ2-7	13	ASRRRDRAPYEQY
few	NA	TRBV7-9	TRBJ2-7	13	ASSDPSEGLHEQY
NA	NA	TRBV4-1	TRBJ2-7	14	ASTPRPGQSSYEQY
NA	NA	TRBV7-9	TRBJ1-1	13	ASSLGAAMNTEAF
few	NA	TRBV5-6	TRBJ1-2	13	ASSRGQGAVYGYT
NA	NA	TRBV5-5	TRBJ2-5	12	ASRPTGFQETQY
NA	NA	TRBV4-1	TRBJ1-1	14	ASSQDRPGSGGEAF
few	NA	TRBV5-1	TRBJ2-2	13	ASSSGTTNTGELF
NA	TRBD1	TRBV27	TRBJ1-4	12	ASSKQGAPEKLF
NA	NA	TRBV7-9	TRBJ2-5	13	ASSLARLGRETQY